Below are 19 T cell receptor beta chains sequenced from a single sample in a study of radiation and T cells in renal cell carcinoma. Clones were read by immunoSEQ multiplex PCR, and TCRdb kept only the in-frame ones, dropping some. The sample yields roughly 64,000 clones, around three quarters seen once. Time point reported: blood 4 weeks post-SBRT, at nephrectomy. Treatment noted: 15 Gy SBRT to primary tumor, nephrectomy 4 weeks later. The material sequenced was blood, taken from a patient whose treatment included radiotherapy and nephrectomy. The receptors come from a man in his 60s with renal cell carcinoma.

A remark on this clone: An end of the junction does not agree with germline; a read error may underlie this. This chain joins TRBV6-6 and TRBJ1-2, with TRBD1 matching over 7 bases. Looked up from germline, CDR1 is MNHNY and CDR2 is SVGAGI (reference sequence). The CDR3 has 12 residues. The DNA of the CDR3 is TGTGCCAGCAGTAGTTTTCGACAGGGAATCGCCTTC. Translated: CASSSFRQGIAF.

The rearrangement uses TRBV7-8 and TRBJ2-3; TRBD2 might be the D (6 bases). The CDR3 extends over 14 amino acids. Trimming took 7 bases from V and 1 from J, leaving 12 bases between them. CDR1 is SGHVS and CDR2 is FQNEAQ in the germline V gene. The CDR3 reads CASNRDFGTDTQYF. In nucleotides, the CDR3 is TGTGCCAGCAATCGGGACTTCGGCACAGATACGCAGTATTTT.

This clone was detected once. This sequence joins TRBV11-3 and TRBJ2-4; the match to TRBD1 covers 9 bases. J gave up 9 bases and V 5 bases, and 8 bases lay outside the gene matches. This CDR3 has 14 amino acids. Germline V gives CDR1 SGHNT, CDR2 YENEEA. The CDR3, as DNA: TGTGCCAGCAGCCAACGGACAGGGGAGGGCATTCAGTACTTC. It yields the protein CASSQRTGEGIQYF.

A single count supports this clone. The rearrangement uses TRBV11-3 and TRBJ2-7; TRBD2 might be the D (6 bases). The CDR3 totals 14 residues. The V end lost 1 base, the J end lost 1 base, and 8 bases lay between the germline ends. Germline values: CDR1 SGHNT, CDR2 YENEEA. The CDR3 protein is CASSLGSGSYEQYF. CDR3 nucleotide sequence: TGTGCCAGCAGCTTAGGTAGCGGATCCTACGAGCAGTACTTC. The full variable domain, with the rest looked up from reference TRBV11-3 and TRBJ2-7, is EAGVVQSPRYKIIEKKQPVAFWCNPISGHNTLYWYLQNLGQGPELLIRYENEEAVDDSQLPKDRFSAERLKGVDSTLKIQPAELGDSAVYLCASSLGSGSYEQYFGPGTRLTVT.

The CDR3 loop is CASSLQRGGDADTQYF. The CDR3 coding sequence is TGTGCCAGCAGTCTCCAAAGGGGGGGGGACGCAGATACGCAGTATTTT. J is TRBJ2-3 and V is TRBV27, with a tentative D call TRBD2 (7 bases). The CDR3 runs 16 residues. Deletions cut 5 bases from V and 4 bases from J, with 19 bases between. CDR1 and CDR2 (germline): MNHEY, SMNVEV (reference sequence).

The rearrangement links TRBV25-1 to TRBJ1-1, with D possibly being TRBD1 (6 bases). There are 14 residues in the CDR3. Germline assignment: CDR1 MGHDK and CDR2 SYGVNS. With 7 bases removed from V and 1 base from J, the gap between germline ends came to 13 bases. The CDR3 DNA is TGTGCCAGCAATGCCGGGACACCGAACACTGAAGCTTTCTTT. Its translation: CASNAGTPNTEAFF.

The chain recombines TRBV6-1 with TRBJ2-6; 7 bases are shared with TRBD1. The CDR3 has 16 residues. V was clipped by 4 bases and J by 2 bases; unmatched bases: 5. The V gene's germline CDR1 is MNHNS and CDR2 SASEGT. CDR3 loop: CASSVMTGPGANVLTF. For the CDR3, the DNA is TGTGCCAGCAGTGTAATGACAGGGCCTGGGGCCAACGTCCTGACTTTC.

The rearrangement uses TRBV14 and TRBJ1-5, with a tentative D call TRBD1 (5 bases). Trimming shortened V by 0 bases and J by 9 bases, and 9 bases separated the two germline ends. CDR3 length: 13 residues. Germline V gene sequence: CDR1 SGHDN, CDR2 FVKESK. The CDR3: CASSQDPRAPQHF. The CDR3 bases are TGTGCCAGCAGCCAAGACCCCAGGGCGCCCCAGCATTTT.

The genes are TRBV5-5 and TRBJ2-2; TRBD1 matches 8 bases. The length of the CDR3 is 16 residues. V gave up 2 bases and J gave up 1 base; unmatched junction bases: 4. Germline loops: CDR1 SGHKS, CDR2 YYEKEE (reference sequence). In DNA, the CDR3 is TGTGCCAGCAGCTTCCGACAGGGGAAGAACACCGGGGAGCTGTTTTTT. Amino acid sequence: CASSFRQGKNTGELFF.

This chain links TRBV5-1 with TRBJ2-7; 7 bases agree with TRBD2. This CDR3 has 16 amino acids. V shed 4 bases, J shed 7 bases, and the junction held 17 bases outside the gene matches. Germline V gene data show CDR1 as SGHRS and CDR2 as YFSETQ. CDR3 bases: TGCGCCAGCAGCAACACCGAGCGGGGCTTACCGGGAGAGCAGTACTTC. Its protein product is CASSNTERGLPGEQYF.

J is TRBJ2-3 and V is TRBV5-1, with 10 bases that match TRBD2. The CDR3 covers 15 residues. Unmatched junction bases numbered 9, after V lost 7 bases and J lost 4 bases. Germline CDR1 is SGHRS and CDR2 is YFSETQ. The CDR3 bases are TGCGCCAGCGGAGTAGCGGGAGGTGTGCCAGATACGCAGTATTTT. It yields the protein CASGVAGGVPDTQYF.

The chain has TRBV6-5 and TRBJ2-1; D not certain. The CDR3 length is 13 residues. V dropped 0 bases and J dropped 6 bases, with 6 bases sitting between them. Per germline, CDR1 MNHEY and CDR2 SVGAGI. The CDR3 DNA follows: TGTGCCAGCAGTTACTCTCTGGCCAATGAGCAGTTCTTC. It is translated as CASSYSLANEQFF.

The chain carries TRBV6-1 and TRBJ1-1; possibly TRBD1 for D (6 bases). The CDR3 spans 15 residues. The V end lost 4 bases, the J end lost 2 bases, and 14 bases lay between the germline ends. The V gene's germline CDR1 is MNHNS and CDR2 SASEGT. The CDR3 DNA reads TGTGCCAGCAGTGGTAGAACGGGACACAACACTGAAGCTTTCTTT. Translated, it gives CASSGRTGHNTEAFF.

The V gene is TRBV14, the J gene TRBJ2-5; D is unresolved. CDR3 size: 12 residues. The germline CDR1 and CDR2 sequences are SGHDN and FVKESK. Trimming took off 4 bases at V and 8 bases at J, with 11 bases between the two ends. The CDR3 sequence: CASSLGVTTQYF. The DNA of the CDR3 is TGTGCCAGCAGCCTAGGAGTAACCACCCAGTACTTC.

The chain uses TRBV19 and TRBJ1-1; no definite D call. Trimming pared 7 bases from V and 0 bases from J, leaving 12 bases between. This CDR3 spans 14 amino acids. The germline V gene encodes CDR1 LNHDA and CDR2 SQIVND (reference sequence). The CDR3 region has the DNA TGTGCCAGTAAGGTCGGCGACATGAACACTGAAGCTTTCTTT. This gives the protein CASKVGDMNTEAFF. The full variable domain, with the rest looked up from reference TRBV19 and TRBJ1-1, is DGGITQSPKYLFRKEGQNVTLSCEQNLNHDAMYWYRQDPGQGLRLIYYSQIVNDFQKGDIAEGYSVSREKKESFPLTVTSAQKNPTAFYLCASKVGDMNTEAFFGQGTRLTVV.

The rearrangement links TRBV27 to TRBJ2-1, with a tentative D call TRBD2 (5 bases). Germline V gene sequence: CDR1 MNHEY, CDR2 SMNVEV (reference sequence). Trimming took off 3 bases at V and 1 base at J, with 7 bases between the two ends. CDR3 size: 14 residues. The CDR3 DNA reads TGTGCCAGCAGTTTCACTAGATCCTACAATGAGCAGTTCTTC. Translating it yields CASSFTRSYNEQFF.

The V gene is TRBV28, the J gene TRBJ2-7, with TRBD1 identical over 9 bases. Germline V CDR1 and CDR2: MDHEN, SYDVKM. V lost 6 bases, J lost 0 bases, and 9 bases stayed unmatched. This CDR3 is 16 amino acids long. The CDR3 loop is CASSQPSGQGSYEQYV. CDR3 DNA sequence: TGTGCCAGCAGCCAACCCTCGGGACAGGGCTCCTACGAGCAGTACGTC.

J is TRBJ2-1 and V is TRBV7-2; a possible D gene is TRBD2 (6 bases). With 6 bases removed from V and 9 bases from J, the gap between germline ends came to 24 bases. Germline-derived CDR1 and CDR2 are SGHTA and FQGNSA. The CDR3 has 16 residues. The CDR3: CASSLSSGPEAGEQFF. CDR3 in DNA: TGTGCCAGCAGTTTAAGCTCGGGACCCGAAGCGGGTGAGCAGTTCTTC.

Remarks on this clone: The CDR3 does not close with the conserved phenylalanine or tryptophan, likely indicating a read error. The limits of the CDR3 on the DNA are not certain, so only TCRdb's listed CDR3 is given. The chain is built from TRBV6-9 and TRBJ1-2. The CDR3 is made up of 15 amino acids, end residues included. CDR1 is MNHGY and CDR2 is SVAAGI in the germline V gene. This CDR3 reads CASSARLPYGKTYGY.